The next 26 T cell receptor beta chains were all read from a single sample in a study of T-cell reconstitution after alpha-beta-depleted transplantation in children (dated by TCRdb to between 2015 and 2016). Receptors were amplified or captured by PCR. Sequencing took place on an Illumina HiSeq 2500. Molecular barcoding was employed in the preparation of TCR libraries, with unique molecular identifiers being used to normalize TCRbeta repertoire quantification. The raw public reads went through TCRdb reprocessing: fastp at Q25, MiXCR clone calling, in-frame beta chains kept. Rows are combined by CDR3 protein, so each entry shows the most common genes and DNA. The sample table lists some 150,000 distinct CDR3 sequences, 8% to 10% of them with a count of one. The top ten hold about a sixth of the sample. What the treatment or condition label conveys for this sample: allogeneic hematopoietic cell transplantation with graft depleted of TCRalphabeta T cells and CD19 B cells.

The material sequenced was PBMCs, mostly from graft donor cells, taken 180 days after TCRalphabeta/CD19-depleted stem cell transplant. The source of these receptors is a female patient aged 2-15 years who had a stem cell transplant for congenital amegakaryocytic thrombocytopenia, so the T cells may come from the graft donor.

This clonotype was seen ten or more times. The J gene is TRBJ2-1, the V gene TRBV11-2; D ambiguous. Germline loops: CDR1 SGHAT, CDR2 FQNNGV. The CDR3 consists of 17 residues. Trimming shortened V by 5 bases and J by 0 bases, and 17 bases separated the two germline ends. CDR3 region: CASSETATKSSYNEQFF. CDR3 DNA sequence: TGTGCCAGCAGCGAAACAGCGACCAAAAGCTCCTACAATGAGCAGTTCTTC.

The chain uses TRBV5-1 and TRBJ2-2; D is undetermined. Germline CDR1 and CDR2: SGHRS and YFSETQ. This CDR3 comprises 15 residues. Trimming took 6 bases from V and 1 from J, leaving 13 bases between them. CDR3 region: CASNPTPWNTGELFF. DNA of the CDR3: TGCGCCAGCAATCCGACACCTTGGAACACCGGGGAGCTGTTTTTT.

The sample holds many counts of this clonotype. The CDR3 here is CASSPGGNTEAFF. CDR3 bases: TGTGCCAGCAGTCCAGGGGGGAACACTGAAGCTTTCTTT. The chain employs TRBV12-3 or TRBV12-4 and TRBJ1-1, with 7 bases aligning to TRBD1. The CDR3 is 13 residues long. Trimming cost V 5 bases and J 1 base; bases outside gene matches: 1.

Many counts were recorded for this clonotype. V gene TRBV12-3 or TRBV12-4 combines with J gene TRBJ1-6; D not certain. The CDR3 is 13 residues long. Trimming shortened V by 1 base and J by 7 bases, and 5 bases separated the two germline ends. The CDR3 spells CASSLVVNSPLHF. The DNA of the CDR3 is TGTGCCAGCAGTTTAGTGGTCAATTCACCCCTCCACTTT.

This clonotype was observed a handful of times. CDR3 sequence reads: CASSLAPQETQYF. CDR3 sequence (DNA): TGTGCCAGCAGCCTTGCGCCTCAAGAGACCCAGTACTTC. This rearrangement joins TRBV4-2 to TRBJ2-5; D not certain. Between the trimmed V and J ends, which lost 4 bases and 2 bases, there was a span of 8 bases. The CDR3 runs 13 residues. The germline CDR1 and CDR2 sequences are LGHNA and YNFKEQ.

The gene calls are TRBV5-4 and TRBJ2-1; D not resolved. The CDR3 is 19 amino acids. The germline CDR1 and CDR2 sequences are SGHNT and YYREEE (reference sequence). Trimming took 1 base from V and 0 from J, leaving 20 bases between them. The chain's CDR3 is CASSLQDRLLVYSYNEQFF. CDR3 coding DNA: TGTGCCAGCAGCTTGCAGGACCGTCTGCTCGTCTACTCCTACAATGAGCAGTTCTTC.

This clonotype was recorded at least ten times. The chain is built from TRBV7-6 and TRBJ1-1; no clear D. Per the germline V gene, CDR1 is SGHVS and CDR2 is FNYEAQ. V lost 0 bases and J lost 5, with 7 bases in between. The CDR3 extends over 13 amino acids. The DNA for the CDR3 is TGTGCCAGCAGCTTAGCCCTGAGGACTGAAGCTTTCTTT. Translating it yields CASSLALRTEAFF. Looking up the rest from reference TRBV7-6 and TRBJ1-1 gives the full variable domain: GAGVSQSPRYKVTKRGQDVALRCDPISGHVSLYWYRQALGQGPEFLTYFNYEAQQDKSGLPNDRFSAERPEGSISTLTIQRTEQRDSAMYRCASSLALRTEAFFGQGTRLTVV.

Many counts were recorded for this clonotype. V is TRBV5-1 and J is TRBJ1-4; D gene ambiguous. V was trimmed by 4 bases and J by 8 bases, leaving 15 bases between them. The CDR3 totals 14 residues. Germline V CDR1 and CDR2: SGHRS, YFSETQ. As DNA, the CDR3 is TGCGCCAGCAGCCCGGTCGGGGTAGGGGAAAAACTGTTTTTT. Protein: CASSPVGVGEKLFF.

This clonotype was observed at least ten times. The chain carries TRBV29-1 and TRBJ2-7; D may match TRBD1 or TRBD2 (7 bases each). The CDR3 runs to 15 residues. Trimming pared 0 bases from V and 0 bases from J, leaving 12 bases between. Germline CDR1 is SQVTM and CDR2 is ANQGSEA. This CDR3 is CSVEDGEGASYEQYF. CDR3 DNA: TGCAGCGTTGAAGATGGGGAGGGGGCCTCCTACGAGCAGTACTTC.

This clonotype appeared a few times. This chain links TRBV5-1 with TRBJ2-1, with D hard to call. Germline values: CDR1 SGHRS, CDR2 YFSETQ. The CDR3 sequence is 12 residues long. Trimming removed 4 bases from V and 5 bases from J, with 7 bases in between. CDR3 nucleotide sequence: TGCGCCAGCAGCACCAATAACAATGAGCAGTTCTTC. Protein product: CASSTNNNEQFF.

Remarks on this clonotype: At one end the junction does not follow the germline gene, possibly because of a read error. The genes are TRBV28 and TRBJ2-3; the D call may be TRBD1 or TRBD2 (6 bases each). This CDR3 spans 15 amino acids. Germline assignment: CDR1 MDHEN and CDR2 SYDVKM. The CDR3 region has the DNA TGTGCCAGCAGTTTCCGGGGGCTCGGCACAGATACGCATTATTTT. It translates to CASSFRGLGTDTHYF.

In this sample, this clonotype is medium-sized (0.01 to 0.1%). The CDR3: CSARVSGLEQYF. The DNA for the CDR3 is TGCAGTGCTAGAGTTTCAGGGCTCGAGCAGTACTTC. This chain links TRBV20-1 with TRBJ2-7; perhaps TRBD1 as D (5 bases). The CDR3 covers 12 residues. The V gene's germline CDR1 is DFQATT and CDR2 SNEGSKA (reference sequence). Trimming cost V 1 base and J 6 bases, with 10 bases left between them.

In this sample, this clonotype turned up many times. The chain couples TRBV6-5 to TRBJ2-3, with 7 bases that match TRBD1. From germline, CDR1 is MNHEY and CDR2 SVGAGI. The CDR3 covers 17 residues. V shed 0 bases and J 4 bases; nucleotides not matched to a gene: 10. The CDR3 DNA is TGTGCCAGCAGTTACTCTGACAGGGTAGGGAACTCAGATACGCAGTATTTT. Translating gives CASSYSDRVGNSDTQYF.

This clonotype showed up many times. The chain is built from TRBV28 and TRBJ1-1; the match to TRBD1 covers 9 bases. Per germline, CDR1 MDHEN and CDR2 SYDVKM. J was trimmed by 0 bases and V by 6 bases; bases with no gene match: 8. CDR3 length: 16 residues. The CDR3 loop is CASRNDRGEVNTEAFF. The CDR3 DNA follows: TGTGCCAGCAGAAACGACAGGGGGGAGGTGAACACTGAAGCTTTCTTT.

V is TRBV20-1 and J is TRBJ2-5, with D tentatively TRBD2 (5 bases). Germline V CDR1 and CDR2: DFQATT, SNEGSKA (reference sequence). This CDR3 contains 13 residues. V was shortened by 6 bases and J by 2 bases, with 13 bases between the two germline ends. The CDR3 nucleotides are TGCAGTGCCATTAGCGCCCCTCAAGAGACCCAGTACTTC. Its protein is CSAISAPQETQYF.

This clonotype was observed at least ten times. CDR3 sequence reads: CASSPGPAGAIDTQYF. The CDR3 DNA follows: TGCGCCAGCAGCCCTGGACCAGCGGGAGCGATAGATACGCAGTATTTT. This chain joins TRBV5-1 and TRBJ2-3, with 8 bases fitting TRBD2. Per germline, CDR1 SGHRS and CDR2 YFSETQ. V lost 4 bases, J lost 5 bases, and 12 bases stayed unmatched. The CDR3 runs 16 residues.

This clonotype was seen a handful of times. This sequence joins TRBV5-4 and TRBJ2-1, with 8 bases that match TRBD2. Germline V gene lookup returns CDR1 SGHNT and CDR2 YYREEE (reference sequence). With 0 bases clipped from V and 5 bases from J, the junction kept 1 base outside the gene matches. This CDR3 comprises 14 residues. The CDR3 here is CASSLDSGNNEQFF. CDR3 nucleotide sequence: TGTGCCAGCAGCTTGGATAGCGGGAACAATGAGCAGTTCTTC. The variable domain in full, with the rest retrieved from reference TRBV5-4 and TRBJ2-1, is ETGVTQSPTHLIKTRGQQVTLRCSSQSGHNTVSWYQQALGQGPQFIFQYYREEENGRGNFPPRFSGLQFPNYSSELNVNALELDDSALYLCASSLDSGNNEQFFGPGTRLTVL.

This clonotype was counted many times. The chain uses TRBV5-1 and TRBJ1-5; 8 bases agree with TRBD1. Trimming at V came to 0 bases and at J to 5 bases, leaving 4 bases not matched to a gene. CDR3 length: 15 amino acids. The V gene's germline CDR1 is SGHRS and CDR2 YFSETQ. Written as DNA, the CDR3 is TGCGCCAGCAGCTTGGGGCAGGGGGCCCATCAGCCCCAGCATTTT. Translated: CASSLGQGAHQPQHF.

This clonotype was seen many times. The chain is built from TRBV6-2 or TRBV6-3 and TRBJ2-7; weak D call: TRBD2 (6 bases). The CDR3 runs 15 residues. Trimming stripped 4 bases from V and 6 bases from J, with 19 bases between. Looked up from germline, CDR1 is MNHEY and CDR2 is SVGEGT. This CDR3 reads CASSFPRLGPGEQYF. The CDR3 nucleotides read TGTGCCAGCAGTTTTCCTCGACTAGGCCCGGGCGAGCAGTACTTC.

This chain links TRBV20-1 with TRBJ2-3; D is unclear. Trimming removed 3 bases from V and 7 bases from J, with 8 bases in between. The V gene's germline CDR1 is DFQATT and CDR2 SNEGSKA (reference sequence). The CDR3 totals 11 residues. The CDR3 spells CSARTRHTQYF. In DNA, the CDR3 is TGCAGTGCTAGGACTCGCCATACGCAGTATTTT.

Ten or more counts support this clonotype. This chain links TRBV10-3 with TRBJ2-3; unclear D gene. V lost 4 bases to trimming and J lost 0 bases, with 8 bases between them. This CDR3 is built from 14 residues. CDR1 ENHRY and CDR2 SYGVKD come from the germline V gene. CDR3 bases: TGTGCCATCAGTGCCGACCCTAGCACAGATACGCAGTATTTT. Residues: CAISADPSTDTQYF.

There are many counts of this clonotype. V usage is TRBV29-1 and J usage is TRBJ1-1; no clear D gene. This CDR3 comprises 13 residues. CDR1 SQVTM and CDR2 ANQGSEA come from the germline V gene. V shed 2 bases and J shed 2 bases, with 9 bases lying between them. This CDR3 is CSVELRLNTEAFF. DNA of the CDR3: TGCAGCGTTGAATTACGCTTAAACACTGAAGCTTTCTTT.

This clonotype occurred a few times. The genes are TRBV20-1 and TRBJ2-7, with a weak D call TRBD2 (6 bases). V lost 3 bases and J lost 3, with 12 bases in between. This CDR3 has 13 residues. Germline V gives CDR1 DFQATT, CDR2 SNEGSKA (reference sequence). The CDR3 is CSASRDSHYEQYF. In nucleotides, the CDR3 is TGCAGTGCTAGCCGGGACTCCCACTACGAGCAGTACTTC.

There are many counts of this clonotype. The V gene is TRBV20-1, the J gene TRBJ1-5; D remains ambiguous. The germline V gene encodes CDR1 DFQATT and CDR2 SNEGSKA (reference sequence). V was clipped by 0 bases and J by 6 bases, with 12 bases between them. This CDR3 comprises 14 residues. The CDR3 protein is CSAREWAPGQPQHF. As DNA, the CDR3 is TGCAGTGCTAGAGAATGGGCCCCAGGTCAGCCCCAGCATTTT.

The table lists this clonotype with many counts. The J gene is TRBJ2-3, the V gene TRBV20-1, with 13 nucleotides matching TRBD2. Germline V gene lookup returns CDR1 DFQATT and CDR2 SNEGSKA (reference sequence). Germline trimming cut 1 base from V and 5 bases from J; bases unmatched to any gene: 6. This CDR3 contains 16 residues. CDR3 DNA sequence: TGCAGTGCTAGAGGGGGACTAGCGGGATCGCTAGATACGCAGTATTTT. Its translation is CSARGGLAGSLDTQYF.

This clonotype was recorded at least ten times. The rearrangement links TRBV28 to TRBJ1-6, with D hard to call. The length of the CDR3 is 12 residues. Trimming removed 3 bases at V and 6 bases at J, with 3 bases between. Germline V CDR1 and CDR2: MDHEN, SYDVKM. This chain's CDR3 is CASSLINSPLHF. DNA of the CDR3: TGTGCCAGCAGTTTGATTAATTCACCCCTCCACTTT.